The clone carrying this TCR beta chain showed up just once. The antigen remains unidentified. Only in-frame clones appear in the TCRdb table, and some are missing; sequencing was by immunoSEQ multiplex PCR. The data contain 440,000 or so clones, roughly nine tenths of them seen just once; the ten biggest clones take up around 1.6%. The entry originates in a study of Ad26.COV2.S vaccination and SARS-CoV-2 variants. Treatment: roughly 18 received Ad26.COV2.S at low or high dose, single or two shots; roughly five received placebo; per-sample allocation not given. Day 63 after the first vaccine or placebo injection was the time point for sampling. Study findings and constraints: Assessments of TCR breadth and depth may have underestimated the total T cell responses.

The source is a person aged 18-60 years who received the Ad26.COV2.S COVID-19 vaccine or a placebo. The sequenced sample was peripheral blood, obtained in a trial of Ad26.COV2.S vaccine versus placebo.

In nucleotides, the CDR3 is TGTGCCAGCAGCCCAATCTCTAGCGGGAGGGTCACCGGGGAGCTGTTTTTT. Translating gives CASSPISSGRVTGELFF. V is TRBV28 and J is TRBJ2-2, with 12 bases that match TRBD2. Per germline, CDR1 MDHEN and CDR2 SYDVKM. V gave up 6 bases and J gave up 4 bases; unmatched junction bases: 9. This CDR3 has 17 residues.